The clone carrying this T cell receptor beta chain was detected only a few times. Its cognate antigen is unknown. The CDR3 runs to 14 residues. The germline V gene encodes CDR1 LNHDA and CDR2 SQIVND (reference sequence). Trimming at V came to 4 bases and at J to 3 bases, leaving 5 bases not matched to a gene. PCR was performed using 60 Vbeta and 13 Jbeta primers. Here immunoSEQ multiplex PCR was the method, and the copy in TCRdb shows in-frame clones only, minus some. The sample consists of roughly 200,000 clones, just over 75% of them appearing once. These data are taken from a study of cytomegalovirus exposure and HLA in healthy donors. Overall study: When 350 to 400 donors were genotyped, 81% of them were found to fall in the Caucasian-associated ancestry cluster.

General study results and limits: The authors judged a highly shared variant cluster likely a sequencing artifact.

The gene calls are TRBV19 and TRBJ2-5, with 7 bases identical to TRBD1. What was sequenced was PBMCs. This receptor was identified in a man aged 18 to 30 in good health and CMV-seronegative. For the CDR3, the DNA is TGTGCCAGTAGTAAAAATCAGGGGGAAGAGACCCAGTACTTC. It encodes CASSKNQGEETQYF.